The 26 T cell receptor beta chains presented below share a single source sample, sequenced in a study of Ad26.COV2.S vaccination and SARS-CoV-2 variants. Treatment described: some 20 received Ad26.COV2.S at low or high dose, single or two shots; roughly five received placebo; per-sample allocation not given. Following the first vaccine or placebo injection, samples were taken on day 63. Sequenced by immunoSEQ multiplex PCR; TCRdb stores in-frame clones only, minus some. The sample holds about 680,000 clones; 70% to 90% are singletons and the top ten take about 1.5%. The source material was peripheral blood, sampled in a trial of Ad26.COV2.S vaccine versus placebo. All receptors come from a person between 18 and 60 years old who received the Ad26.COV2.S COVID-19 vaccine or a placebo.

The chain has TRBV14 and TRBJ1-1; perhaps TRBD1 as D (6 bases). V lost 1 base and J lost 10, with 13 bases in between. The CDR3 spans 13 residues. Looked up from germline, CDR1 is SGHDN and CDR2 is FVKESK. This CDR3 reads CASSQVTGLPAFF. The CDR3 DNA sequence: TGTGCCAGCAGCCAAGTCACAGGGCTACCAGCTTTCTTT.

This chain connects TRBV6-1 to TRBJ1-5; D unclear. Trimming removed 3 bases from V and 7 bases from J, with 13 bases in between. Germline V CDR1 and CDR2: MNHNS, SASEGT. The CDR3 has 14 residues. CDR3 in amino acids: CASSESGNGQPQHF. DNA for the CDR3: TGTGCCAGCAGTGAGTCGGGGAATGGGCAGCCCCAGCATTTT.

The genes are TRBV5-4 and TRBJ2-2, with 11 nucleotides matching TRBD1. In germline, CDR1 is SGHNT, CDR2 YYREEE (reference sequence). Unmatched junction bases numbered 4, after V lost 0 bases and J lost 0 bases. The CDR3 covers 18 residues. The CDR3 bases are TGTGCCAGCAGCTTGGCTCGGGACAGGGGGGCGAACACCGGGGAGCTGTTTTTT. This translates into CASSLARDRGANTGELFF.

V gene TRBV5-6 combines with J gene TRBJ1-3; 9 bases are a match to TRBD1. Trimming removed 4 bases from V and 5 bases from J; junction bases left unmatched: 7. Germline lookup yields CDR1 SGHDT and CDR2 YYEEEE. The CDR3 contains 15 residues. The CDR3 loop reads CASSPGTGYRNTIYF. The CDR3 nucleotides read TGTGCCAGCAGCCCTGGGACAGGGTACAGAAACACCATATATTTT.

The genes are TRBV6-5 and TRBJ2-3; D uncertain. Germline CDR1 is MNHEY and CDR2 is SVGAGI. This CDR3 spans 15 amino acids. V gave up 0 bases and J gave up 6 bases, with 13 bases separating them. The CDR3 loop is CASSYSTGLSDTQYF. CDR3 bases: TGTGCCAGCAGTTACTCGACGGGCCTATCGGATACGCAGTATTTT.

V and J are TRBV11-2 and TRBJ2-1; a weak D match, TRBD2 (6 bases). Trimming stripped 0 bases from V and 9 bases from J, with 18 bases between. The CDR3 is made up of 16 amino acids. The germline V gene has CDR1 SGHAT and CDR2 FQNNGV. CDR3 nucleotides: TGTGCCAGCAGCTTAGATTTCCCCTTCGGAGGGGCTGAGCAGTTCTTC. It specifies CASSLDFPFGGAEQFF.

The V gene is TRBV9, the J gene TRBJ2-1; TRBD2 aligns across 8 bases. From germline, CDR1 is SGDLS and CDR2 YYNGEE. Trimming cost V 4 bases and J 10 bases; bases outside gene matches: 10. The CDR3 runs to 14 residues. CDR3 bases: TGTGCCAGCAGCCCCCCGGGACTAGGGAACGAGCAGTTCTTC. Protein product: CASSPPGLGNEQFF. Supplemented by reference TRBV9 and TRBJ2-1, the full variable domain reads DSGVTQTPKHLITATGQRVTLRCSPRSGDLSVYWYQQSLDQGLQFLIQYYNGEERAKGNILERFSAQQFPDLHSELNLSSLELGDSALYFCASSPPGLGNEQFFGPGTRLTVL.

This chain joins TRBV29-1 and TRBJ2-3; D tentatively fits TRBD1 or TRBD2 (7 bases each). The V end lost 8 bases, the J end lost 6 bases, and 15 bases lay between the germline ends. The CDR3 spans 12 residues. Germline CDR1 is SQVTM and CDR2 is ANQGSEA. This CDR3 reads CSPRGGGDTQYF. The CDR3 bases are TGCAGCCCCAGGGGGGGAGGGGATACGCAGTATTTT.

V is TRBV24-1 and J is TRBJ2-2, with no clear D. Germline V gene lookup returns CDR1 KGHDR and CDR2 SFDVKD. The CDR3 consists of 12 residues. V lost 0 bases and J lost 6, with 1 base in between. This CDR3 reads CATSDLPGELFF. The CDR3 nucleotides are TGTGCCACCAGTGATTTGCCCGGGGAGCTGTTTTTT.

The chain links TRBV12-3 or TRBV12-4 to TRBJ1-3; D is undetermined. The V end was cut by 4 bases, the J end by 5 bases, with 6 bases between. The CDR3 runs to 12 residues. The CDR3: CASSSYRNTIYF. The CDR3 DNA reads TGTGCCAGCAGTTCGTACAGAAACACCATATATTTT.

The chain joins TRBV6-5 to TRBJ2-5, with a weak D call TRBD2 (7 bases). This CDR3 comprises 16 residues. The germline V and J ends were trimmed by 0 bases and 5 bases, with 16 bases remaining between them. Germline CDR1 is MNHEY and CDR2 is SVGAGI. Here the CDR3 reads CASSYSRGGGQETQYF. CDR3 DNA sequence: TGTGCCAGCAGTTACTCGAGGGGGGGAGGGCAGGAGACCCAGTACTTC.

The genes are TRBV6-5 and TRBJ2-1; D gene uncertain. The CDR3 covers 11 residues. Germline V lookup: CDR1 MNHEY, CDR2 SVGAGI. The germline V and J ends were trimmed by 5 bases and 4 bases, with 3 bases remaining between them. This chain's CDR3 is CASSQYNEQFF. As DNA, the CDR3 is TGTGCCAGCAGTCAATACAATGAGCAGTTCTTC.

The chain combines TRBV30 with TRBJ2-3; TRBD2 matches 8 bases. The CDR3 contains 14 residues. CDR1 is GTSNPN and CDR2 is SVGIG in the germline V gene (reference sequence). J gave up 5 bases and V 3 bases, and 7 bases lay outside the gene matches. Here the CDR3 DNA reads TGTGCCTGGAGCCGCGGGGGGAAACAAGATACGCAGTATTTT. It is translated as CAWSRGGKQDTQYF.

The V gene is TRBV5-8, the J gene TRBJ2-1; D tentatively fits TRBD1 or TRBD2 (5 bases each). The ends were cut back, 1 base at V and 9 bases at J, with 14 bases in the middle. The CDR3 extends over 14 amino acids. CDR1 and CDR2 from the germline V gene are SGHTS and YDEGEE. CDR3 nucleotide sequence: TGTGCCAGCAGCTTGTGGCAGGGAAGCGGTGAGCAGTTCTTC. As protein: CASSLWQGSGEQFF.

J is TRBJ1-2 and V is TRBV4-1, with a tentative D call TRBD1 (5 bases). Germline loops: CDR1 MGHRA, CDR2 YSYEKL. The V end was cut by 0 bases, the J end by 8 bases, with 22 bases between. This CDR3 comprises 17 residues. The CDR3, as DNA: TGCGCCAGCAGCCAAGATACGGGGCGAGATGGTAGAGGGGGCTACACCTTC. It yields the protein CASSQDTGRDGRGGYTF.

DNA for the CDR3: TGTGCCAGCACTGCGCGCGCTGGGGCCAACGTCCTGACTTTC. This encodes CASTARAGANVLTF. The chain couples TRBV2 to TRBJ2-6; D gene unclear. The CDR3 is 14 residues long. Germline values: CDR1 SNHLY, CDR2 FYNNEI. The V end was cut by 7 bases, the J end by 2 bases, with 9 bases between.

This clone was observed once. The V gene is TRBV4-1, the J gene TRBJ1-2; no clear D gene. The germline gives CDR1 MGHRA, CDR2 YSYEKL. The CDR3 spans 15 residues. V gave up 0 bases and J gave up 8 bases, with 16 bases separating them. In nucleotides, the CDR3 is TGCGCCAGCAGCCAAGATTGGACTGCGTCGGAGGGCTACACCTTC. Translation: CASSQDWTASEGYTF.

The chain has TRBV19 and TRBJ2-7; D not resolved. Germline CDR1 is LNHDA and CDR2 is SQIVND (reference sequence). V lost 0 bases and J lost 9, with 9 bases in between. This CDR3 spans 12 amino acids. CDR3 coding DNA: TGTGCCAGTAGTATAGAAGGCGGACCGCAGTACTTC. It is translated as CASSIEGGPQYF. The full variable domain, with the rest looked up from reference TRBV19 and TRBJ2-7, is DGGITQSPKYLFRKEGQNVTLSCEQNLNHDAMYWYRQDPGQGLRLIYYSQIVNDFQKGDIAEGYSVSREKKESFPLTVTSAQKNPTAFYLCASSIEGGPQYFGPGTRLTVT.

The chain uses TRBV19 and TRBJ1-4; D gene ambiguous. The CDR3 runs to 13 residues. The V gene's germline CDR1 is LNHDA and CDR2 SQIVND (reference sequence). The V gene lost 7 bases and the J gene lost 7 bases, with 13 bases spanning the gap. The CDR3 DNA sequence: TGTGCCAGTAATGGGGTGGCATCTGAAAAACTGTTTTTT. Encoded protein: CASNGVASEKLFF.

The chain employs TRBV12-3 or TRBV12-4 and TRBJ1-3; the D gene is possibly TRBD1 (6 bases). This CDR3 spans 13 amino acids. Deletions cut 1 base from V and 7 bases from J, with 8 bases between. The CDR3 DNA follows: TGTGCCAGCAGTTTAGTGGGGGCCAACACCATATATTTT. Translated, it gives CASSLVGANTIYF.

This chain joins TRBV13 and TRBJ2-7, with TRBD1 identical over 12 bases. The CDR3 has 16 amino acids. Looked up from germline, CDR1 is PRHDT and CDR2 is FYEKMQ (reference sequence). V trimming: 6 bases; J trimming: 5 bases; junction bases outside the gene matches: 11. The CDR3 nucleotides read TGTGCCAGCAGTTCATCTGGGACAGGGGGCTACCACGAGCAGTACTTC. Its protein is CASSSSGTGGYHEQYF.

The rearrangement joins TRBV10-3 to TRBJ1-2; 7 positions match TRBD1. J lost 4 bases, V lost 3 bases, and 5 bases had no gene match. Germline CDR1 and CDR2: ENHRY and SYGVKD. This CDR3 is built from 14 residues. This CDR3 reads CAISDIRGAYGYTF. Here the CDR3 DNA reads TGTGCCATCAGTGACATCAGGGGGGCCTATGGCTACACCTTC.

Of note for this clone: Other nucleotide sequences in the sample specify the same CDR3. The V and J genes are TRBV12-3 or TRBV12-4 and TRBJ2-7; the D is unclear. V lost 1 base to trimming and J lost 3 bases, with 4 bases between them. This CDR3 is built from 12 residues. The CDR3 DNA reads TGTGCCAGCAGTTTAGGCAGCTACGAGCAGTACTTC. Its translation: CASSLGSYEQYF.

The rearrangement uses TRBV3-1 (or the pseudogene TRBV3-2) and TRBJ2-3, with a weak D call TRBD2 (5 bases). This CDR3 has 14 amino acids. In germline, CDR1 is LGHDT, CDR2 YNNKEL (reference sequence). V dropped 1 base and J dropped 2 bases, with 7 bases sitting between them. CDR3 DNA sequence: TGTGCCAGCAGCCAAGGACTAACCACAGATACGCAGTATTTT. Its translation: CASSQGLTTDTQYF.

The chain is built from TRBV2 and TRBJ1-6; a possible D gene is TRBD1 (6 bases). This CDR3 has 12 residues. Germline-derived CDR1 and CDR2 are SNHLY and FYNNEI. Deletions cut 6 bases from V and 10 bases from J, with 10 bases between. In DNA form, the CDR3 reads TGTGCCAGCAGCGCACAGGGATCACCCCTCCACTTT. Its translation is CASSAQGSPLHF.

V gene TRBV18 combines with J gene TRBJ2-2; 7 bases map to TRBD1. The germline V gene has CDR1 KGHSH and CDR2 LQKENI. The J segment lost 2 bases and the V segment lost 7 bases, leaving 10 bases of the junction unmatched. CDR3 length equals 16 residues. The CDR3 is CASLPRGGANTGELFF. DNA of the CDR3: TGTGCCAGCTTACCTAGAGGGGGCGCAAACACCGGGGAGCTGTTTTTT. Full variable domain (rest looked up from reference TRBV18 and TRBJ2-2): NAGVMQNPRHLVRRRGQEARLRCSPMKGHSHVYWYRQLPEEGLKFMVYLQKENIIDESGMPKERFSAEFPKEGPSILRIQQVVRGDSAAYFCASLPRGGANTGELFFGEGSRLTVL.